This TCR beta chain was sequenced during a study of post-analysis software for immune sequencing data. Study-level points and caveats: With F measure, samples from one preparation batch clustered together strongly. Higher frequency in patients than in controls was seen for roughly five TRBV segments, with TRBV5-6, TRBV5-1 and TRBV20-1 among them.

The TCR beta cDNA libraries contained unique molecular identifiers. TCRdb re-called the PCR reads with MiXCR, one entry per CDR3 protein. This table holds 450,000 or so distinct CDR3 sequences, under 55% found once. A remark on this clonotype: The antigen remains undetermined.

This CDR3 comprises 16 residues. Per germline, CDR1 SGHAT and CDR2 FQDESV (reference sequence). V dropped 2 bases and J dropped 6 bases, with 17 bases sitting between them. Source material: blood. The clonotype originates from a girl under 18 with multiple sclerosis. V is TRBV11-1 and J is TRBJ2-1; the D gene could be TRBD1 or TRBD2 (6 bases each). The CDR3 nucleotides read TGTGCCAGCAGCTTACCTGTTTCAGGGGAGGTCAATGAGCAGTTCTTC. It codes for CASSLPVSGEVNEQFF.